These T cell receptor beta chains were read from a single sample in a study of cytomegalovirus exposure and HLA in healthy donors. Assay used: immunoSEQ multiplex PCR; TCRdb lists only in-frame clones, some missing. Here the sample spans approximately 120,000 clones, nearly 90% being singletons. The sequenced sample was PBMCs. These receptors came from a young woman in good health and CMV-seronegative. CDR3s include the opening cysteine and the closing phenylalanine or tryptophan. D genes are given only for firm matches. Clone size is shown for a subset of rows, as once, few, many or a class of expanded clone.

TRBD1 | 14 | TRBJ1-6 | TRBV7-9 | few | CASSLGQSNSPLHF | TGTGCCAGCAGCTTGGGACAGAGTAATTCACCCCTCCACTTT
TRBD1 | 16 | TRBJ1-3 | TRBV2 | . | CASRGTGQGTGNTIYF | TGTGCCAGCAGGGGAACGGGACAGGGAACTGGAAACACCATATATTTT
. | 14 | TRBJ1-2 | TRBV2 | few | CASSEREAGYGYTF | TGTGCCAGCAGTGAACGGGAGGCAGGCTATGGCTACACCTTC
TRBD1 | 17 | TRBJ1-1 | TRBV5-1 | . | CASTRQGYTLGNTEAFF | TGCGCCAGCACCAGACAGGGTTATACTTTAGGGAACACTGAAGCTTTCTTT
TRBD2 | 14 | TRBJ2-7 | TRBV5-5 | . | CASSLPSGAYEQYF | TGTGCCAGCAGCTTACCTAGCGGGGCCTACGAGCAGTACTTC
. | 13 | TRBJ2-3 | TRBV18 | once | CASSPVWEDTQYF | TGTGCCAGCTCACCAGTTTGGGAGGATACGCAGTATTTT
TRBD1 | 18 | TRBJ2-6 | TRBV7-8 | . | CASSLDPQGVGGANVLTF | TGTGCCAGCAGCTTAGATCCACAGGGGGTCGGAGGGGCCAACGTCCTGACTTTC
TRBD2 | 14 | TRBJ2-3 | TRBV6-5 | few | CASSSSGATDTQYF | TGTGCCAGCAGTTCTAGCGGGGCCACAGATACGCAGTATTTT
TRBD1 | 15 | TRBJ2-5 | TRBV5-1 | once | CASSLMGQGLETQYF | TGCGCCAGCAGCTTGATGGGACAGGGGCTGGAGACCCAGTACTTC
. | 12 | TRBJ2-2 | TRBV28 | . | CASSFSVGELFF | TGTGCCAGCAGTTTTTCAGTCGGGGAGCTGTTTTTT
. | 15 | TRBJ1-1 | TRBV6-5 | . | CASSSVVASHTEAFF | TGTGCCAGCAGTTCAGTGGTAGCCTCTCACACTGAAGCTTTCTTT
TRBD1 | 15 | TRBJ2-7 | TRBV11-2 | . | CASSLGTGVLYEQYF | TGTGCCAGCAGCTTGGGGACAGGCGTCTTATACGAGCAGTACTTC
. | 16 | TRBJ2-1 | TRBV19 | . | CASSIVGDYTYNEQFF | TGTGCCAGTAGTATAGTAGGAGACTATACCTACAATGAGCAGTTCTTC
TRBD1 | 15 | TRBJ1-3 | TRBV6-6 | . | CASSKGTVSGNTIYF | TGTGCCAGCAGCAAGGGGACAGTCTCTGGAAACACCATATATTTT
. | 11 | TRBJ1-1 | TRBV29-1 | . | CSVVSNTEAFF | TGCAGCGTTGTATCGAACACTGAAGCTTTCTTT
. | 15 | TRBJ1-5 | TRBV6-1 | . | CASRAGTGEHQPQHF | TGTGCCAGCAGGGCCGGGACGGGGGAGCATCAGCCCCAGCATTTT
TRBD1 | 16 | TRBJ1-5 | TRBV7-8 | . | CASSLARTGSGQPQHF | TGTGCCAGCAGCTTAGCAAGGACAGGGAGCGGCCAGCCCCAGCATTTT
. | 14 | TRBJ1-3 | TRBV11-2 | few | CASSLGSSGNTIYF | TGTGCCAGCAGCCTCGGGAGCTCTGGAAACACCATATATTTT
. | 16 | TRBJ2-2 | TRBV7-9 | few | CASSQSSTGNTGELFF | TGTGCCAGCAGCCAATCATCGACAGGGAACACCGGGGAGCTGTTTTTT
. | 14 | TRBJ1-2 | TRBV28 | few | CASSLVTVTYGYTF | TGTGCCAGCAGTTTGGTGACAGTCACTTATGGCTACACCTTC
TRBD2 | 16 | TRBJ2-1 | TRBV11-2 | . | CASSRLAGGLSNEQFF | TGTGCCAGTTCTCGACTAGCGGGGGGATTGTCCAATGAGCAGTTCTTC
. | 14 | TRBJ1-1 | TRBV7-9 | . | CASSLEGMNTEAFF | TGTGCCAGCAGCTTGGAGGGGATGAACACTGAAGCTTTCTTT
. | 13 | TRBJ2-5 | TRBV25-1 | . | CASIPGVGETQYF | TGTGCCAGCATCCCAGGTGTTGGAGAGACCCAGTACTTC
TRBD2 | 15 | TRBJ2-7 | TRBV4-1 | . | CASSQAGGRTYEQYF | TGCGCCAGCAGCCAAGCTGGCGGGAGGACGTACGAGCAGTACTTC
TRBD1 | 14 | TRBJ1-2 | TRBV5-4 | . | CASSLGGQGSGYTF | TGTGCCAGCAGCTTGGGGGGACAGGGGAGCGGCTACACCTTC
TRBD2 | 14 | TRBJ2-7 | TRBV30 | . | CAWSVQSGSNEQYF | TGTGCCTGGAGTGTACAGAGCGGGAGCAACGAGCAGTACTTC
. | 17 | TRBJ2-2 | TRBV28 | . | CASSSGGQGASTGELFF | TGTGCCAGCAGTTCCGGGGGGCAGGGGGCGTCCACCGGGGAGCTGTTTTTT
. | 15 | TRBJ1-2 | TRBV7-8 | . | CASSPRTDLVYGYTF | TGTGCCAGCAGCCCCCGGACAGACTTAGTCTATGGCTACACCTTC
TRBD1 | 14 | TRBJ1-1 | TRBV6-1 | . | CASSPGQMNTEAFF | TGTGCCAGCAGTCCGGGACAGATGAACACTGAAGCTTTCTTT
. | 14 | TRBJ2-7 | TRBV6-6 | few | CASSYSPGRYEQYF | TGTGCCAGCAGTTACTCGCCAGGGCGGTACGAGCAGTACTTC
. | 13 | TRBJ1-5 | TRBV28 | . | CASSPYSNQPQHF | TGTGCCAGCAGCCCTTATAGCAATCAGCCCCAGCATTTT
. | 14 | TRBJ1-1 | TRBV11-2 | . | CASSLWWEGTEAFF | TGTGCCAGCAGCTTATGGTGGGAGGGGACTGAAGCTTTCTTT
TRBD2 | 19 | TRBJ2-1 | TRBV28 | . | CASSSGLAGGSWGYNEQFF | TGTGCCAGCAGTTCAGGACTAGCGGGAGGGAGCTGGGGATACAATGAGCAGTTCTTC
TRBD2 | 16 | TRBJ2-2 | TRBV7-6 | . | CASSLEGGGPAGELFF | TGTGCCAGCAGCTTAGAAGGCGGGGGGCCGGCCGGGGAGCTGTTTTTT
. | 10 | TRBJ2-5 | TRBV20-1 | . | CSAVKETQYF | TGCAGTGCTGTCAAAGAGACCCAGTACTTC
TRBD2 | 18 | TRBJ2-3 | TRBV7-9 | . | CASSPRRADERESDTQYF | TGTGCCAGCAGCCCCCGCCGGGCGGATGAGCGGGAGTCAGATACGCAGTATTTT
. | 15 | TRBJ2-3 | TRBV10-3 | . | CAISADTEYTDTQYF | TGTGCCATCAGTGCGGACACCGAGTACACAGATACGCAGTATTTT
TRBD1 | 14 | TRBJ2-7 | TRBV6-1 | . | CASRSGTGSYEQYF | TGTGCCAGCAGATCCGGGACAGGCTCCTACGAGCAGTACTTC
TRBD2 | 15 | TRBJ2-1 | TRBV27 | . | CASTMTSGAYNEQFF | TGTGCCAGCACCATGACTAGCGGTGCCTACAATGAGCAGTTCTTC
TRBD1 | 13 | TRBJ1-6 | TRBV2 | . | CASSGQGDSPLHF | TGTGCCAGCTCTGGACAGGGGGATTCACCCCTCCACTTT
TRBD2 | 15 | TRBJ2-7 | TRBV4-2 | . | CASSQDPGGVYEQYF | TGTGCCAGCAGCCAAGACCCGGGAGGGGTCTACGAGCAGTACTTC
. | 13 | TRBJ2-5 | TRBV30 | . | CAWSRQGKGTQYF | TGTGCCTGGAGTAGGCAGGGGAAAGGGACCCAGTACTTC
. | 14 | TRBJ2-3 | TRBV9 | . | CASSVEDSTDTQYF | TGTGCCAGCAGCGTCGAGGACTCGACAGATACGCAGTATTTT
. | 12 | TRBJ1-2 | TRBV29-1 | once | CSVGGGKGGYTF | TGCAGCGTTGGCGGGGGGAAGGGGGGCTACACCTTC
. | 14 | TRBJ1-3 | TRBV29-1 | . | CSARTVYSGNTIYF | TGCAGTGCTAGGACTGTTTACTCTGGAAACACCATATATTTT
. | 14 | TRBJ2-1 | TRBV9 | . | CASSLTPSDNEQFF | TGTGCCAGCAGCTTAACCCCCAGCGACAATGAGCAGTTCTTC
. | 18 | TRBJ1-6 | TRBV18 | . | CASSQIGQQGPYNSPLHF | TGTGCCAGCTCACAAATCGGCCAACAGGGTCCCTATAATTCACCCCTCCACTTT
. | 12 | TRBJ2-1 | TRBV2 | . | CASSVTKNEQFF | TGTGCCAGCAGTGTTACTAAGAATGAGCAGTTCTTC